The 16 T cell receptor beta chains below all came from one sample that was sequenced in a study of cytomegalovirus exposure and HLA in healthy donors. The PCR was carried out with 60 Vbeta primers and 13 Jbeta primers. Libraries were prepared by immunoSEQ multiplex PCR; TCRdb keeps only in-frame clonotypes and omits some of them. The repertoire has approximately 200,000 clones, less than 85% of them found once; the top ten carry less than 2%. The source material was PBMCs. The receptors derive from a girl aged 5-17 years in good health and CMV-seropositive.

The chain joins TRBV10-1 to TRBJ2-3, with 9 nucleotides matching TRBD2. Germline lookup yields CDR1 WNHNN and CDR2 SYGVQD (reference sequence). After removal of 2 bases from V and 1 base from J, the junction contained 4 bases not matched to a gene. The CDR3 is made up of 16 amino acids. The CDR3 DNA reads TGCGCCAGCAGTGAGATAATAGCGGGGGGCACAGATACGCAGTATTTT. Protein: CASSEIIAGGTDTQYF.

The CDR3 bases are TGTGCCAGCAGCCAAAGGGGCGGATCCACTGAAGCTTTCTTT. Protein sequence: CASSQRGGSTEAFF. V usage is TRBV14 and J usage is TRBJ1-1; tentatively, D is TRBD1 (5 bases). The CDR3 totals 14 residues. The V gene's germline CDR1 is SGHDN and CDR2 FVKESK. V lost 2 bases and J 4 bases, leaving 11 bases between the germline ends.

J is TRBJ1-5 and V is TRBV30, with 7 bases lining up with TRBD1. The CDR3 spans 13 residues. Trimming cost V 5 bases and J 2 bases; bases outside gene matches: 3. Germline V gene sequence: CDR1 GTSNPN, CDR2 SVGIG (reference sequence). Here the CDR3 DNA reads TGTGCCTGGGCAACAGGGGGCAATCAGCCCCAGCATTTT. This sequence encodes CAWATGGNQPQHF. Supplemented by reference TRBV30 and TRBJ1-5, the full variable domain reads SQTIHQWPATLVQPVGSPLSLECTVEGTSNPNLYWYRQAAGRGLQLLFYSVGIGQISSEVPQNLSASRPQDRQFILSSKKLLLSDSGFYLCAWATGGNQPQHFGDGTRLSIL.

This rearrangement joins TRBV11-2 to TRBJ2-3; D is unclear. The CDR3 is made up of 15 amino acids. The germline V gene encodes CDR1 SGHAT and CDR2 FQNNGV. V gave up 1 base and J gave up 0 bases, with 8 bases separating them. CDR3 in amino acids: CASSLGAPSTDTQYF. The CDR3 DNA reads TGTGCCAGCAGCTTAGGCGCGCCTAGCACAGATACGCAGTATTTT. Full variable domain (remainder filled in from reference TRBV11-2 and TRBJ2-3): EAGVAQSPRYKIIEKRQSVAFWCNPISGHATLYWYQQILGQGPKLLIQFQNNGVVDDSQLPKDRFSAERLKGVDSTLKIQPAKLEDSAVYLCASSLGAPSTDTQYFGPGTRLTVL.

Here the CDR3 reads CASTSKGRDRGFEKLFF. CDR3 coding DNA: TGTGCCAGCACTTCTAAGGGCCGGGACAGGGGTTTTGAAAAACTGTTTTTT. V is TRBV7-8 and J is TRBJ1-4; TRBD1 matches at 10 bases. The germline CDR1 and CDR2 sequences are SGHVS and FQNEAQ. The junction had 15 bases not matched to a gene; V was cut back by 7 bases and J by 7 bases. The CDR3 runs 17 residues.

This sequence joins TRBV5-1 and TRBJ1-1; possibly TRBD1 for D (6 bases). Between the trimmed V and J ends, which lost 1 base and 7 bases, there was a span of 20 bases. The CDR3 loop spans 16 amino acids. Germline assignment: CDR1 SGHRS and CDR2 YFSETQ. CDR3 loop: CASSLSLDSAGLEAFF. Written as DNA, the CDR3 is TGCGCCAGCAGCTTGTCTCTGGACAGCGCAGGGCTTGAAGCTTTCTTT.

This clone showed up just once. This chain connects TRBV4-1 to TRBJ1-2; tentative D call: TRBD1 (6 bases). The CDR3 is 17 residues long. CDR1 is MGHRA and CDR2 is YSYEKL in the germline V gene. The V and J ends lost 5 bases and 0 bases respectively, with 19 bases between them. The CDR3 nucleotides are TGCGCCAGCAGCTCTAGGGCCGGGACAACCTCTAACTATGGCTACACCTTC. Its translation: CASSSRAGTTSNYGYTF.

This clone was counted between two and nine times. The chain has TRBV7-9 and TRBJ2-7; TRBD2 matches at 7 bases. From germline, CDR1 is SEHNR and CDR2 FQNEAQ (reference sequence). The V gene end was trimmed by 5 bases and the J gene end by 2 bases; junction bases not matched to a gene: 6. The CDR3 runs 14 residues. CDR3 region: CASSTSSGAYEQYF. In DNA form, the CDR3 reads TGTGCCAGCAGCACCTCTAGCGGTGCCTACGAGCAGTACTTC. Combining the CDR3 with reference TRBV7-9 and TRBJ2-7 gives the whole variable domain DTGVSQNPRHKITKRGQNVTFRCDPISEHNRLYWYRQTLGQGPEFLTYFQNEAQLEKSRLLSDRFSAERPKGSFSTLEIQRTEQGDSAMYLCASSTSSGAYEQYFGPGTRLTVT.

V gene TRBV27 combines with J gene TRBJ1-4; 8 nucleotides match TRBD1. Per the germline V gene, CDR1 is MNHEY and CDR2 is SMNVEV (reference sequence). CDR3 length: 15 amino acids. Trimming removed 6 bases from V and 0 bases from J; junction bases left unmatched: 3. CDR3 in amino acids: CASRDRVTTNEKLFF. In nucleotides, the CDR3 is TGTGCCAGCAGGGACAGGGTAACAACTAATGAAAAACTGTTTTTT.

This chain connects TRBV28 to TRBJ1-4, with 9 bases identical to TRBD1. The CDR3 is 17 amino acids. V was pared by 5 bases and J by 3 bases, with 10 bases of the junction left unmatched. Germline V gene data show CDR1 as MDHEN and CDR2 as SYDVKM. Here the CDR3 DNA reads TGTGCCAGCAGTATTAGGGGACAGGGTCTAGCTAATGAAAAACTGTTTTTT. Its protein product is CASSIRGQGLANEKLFF. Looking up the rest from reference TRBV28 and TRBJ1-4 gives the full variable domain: DVKVTQSSRYLVKRTGEKVFLECVQDMDHENMFWYRQDPGLGLRLIYFSYDVKMKEKGDIPEGYSVSREKKERFSLILESASTNQTSMYLCASSIRGQGLANEKLFFGSGTQLSVL.

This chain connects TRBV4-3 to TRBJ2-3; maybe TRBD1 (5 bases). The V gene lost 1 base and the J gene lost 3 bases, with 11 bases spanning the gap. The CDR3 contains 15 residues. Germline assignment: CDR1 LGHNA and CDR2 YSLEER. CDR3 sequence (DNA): TGCGCCAGCAGCCAAGCTCAGGGTGCGACAGATACGCAGTATTTT. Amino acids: CASSQAQGATDTQYF.

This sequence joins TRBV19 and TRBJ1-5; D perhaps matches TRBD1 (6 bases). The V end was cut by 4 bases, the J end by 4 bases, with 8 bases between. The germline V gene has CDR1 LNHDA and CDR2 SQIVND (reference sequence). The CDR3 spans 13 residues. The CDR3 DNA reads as TGTGCCAGTAGTAAGGACAGAAATCAGCCCCAGCATTTT. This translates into CASSKDRNQPQHF.

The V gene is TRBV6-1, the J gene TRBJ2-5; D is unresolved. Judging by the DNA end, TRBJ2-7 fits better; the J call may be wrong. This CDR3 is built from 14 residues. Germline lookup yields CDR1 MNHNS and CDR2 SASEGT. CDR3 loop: CASSERTHSYEQYF. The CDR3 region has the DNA TGTGCCAGCAGTGAAAGAACTCACTCCTACGAGCAGTACTTC.

CDR3 protein: CASSQDQGFGKAFF. DNA of the CDR3: TGTGCCAGCAGCCAGGATCAGGGGTTCGGGAAAGCTTTCTTT. The chain couples TRBV14 to TRBJ1-1, with a tentative D call TRBD1 (6 bases). This CDR3 is built from 14 residues. V lost 3 bases and J lost 9, with 17 bases in between. Germline CDR1 reads SGHDN; CDR2 reads FVKESK.

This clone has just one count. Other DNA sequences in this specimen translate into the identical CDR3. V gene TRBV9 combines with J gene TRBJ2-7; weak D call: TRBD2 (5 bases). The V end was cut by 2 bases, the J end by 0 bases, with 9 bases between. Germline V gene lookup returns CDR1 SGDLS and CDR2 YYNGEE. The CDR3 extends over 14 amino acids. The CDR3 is CASSVEGSSYEQYF. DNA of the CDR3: TGTGCCAGCAGCGTCGAGGGAAGCTCCTACGAGCAGTACTTC.

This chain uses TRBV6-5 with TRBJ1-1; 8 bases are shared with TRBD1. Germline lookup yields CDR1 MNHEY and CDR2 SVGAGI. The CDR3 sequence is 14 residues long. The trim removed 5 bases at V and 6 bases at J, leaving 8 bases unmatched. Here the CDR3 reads CASSPGGLDAEAFF. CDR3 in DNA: TGTGCCAGCAGTCCAGGGGGCCTAGATGCTGAAGCTTTCTTT.